What follows is one T cell receptor beta chain and its context. What it binds is unknown. Sequenced with the Oncomine TCR Beta short-read assay was DNA taken from cultured CD4+ T cells. Via MiXCR, TCRdb re-called the PCR reads, giving one row per CDR3 protein. The sample contains roughly 20,000 distinct CDR3 sequences, 45% to 50% of which appear only once. This sample was included in a study of vaccination and CD4 T cells after COVID-19. The CDR3 spans 14 residues. The V end was cut by 4 bases, the J end by 0 bases, with 7 bases between. Germline V gives CDR1 LGHDT, CDR2 YNNKEL (reference sequence). Treatment here: approximately 10-day PBMC culture with coronavirus spike peptide pools or control peptides (ViraFEST assay).

The rearrangement links TRBV3-1 to TRBJ1-5; D gene ambiguous. Specimen: CD4+ T cells from blood, cultured in vitro. This clonotype was obtained from a human donor who had recovered from COVID-19. The CDR3 sequence is CASSPASSNQPQHF. The CDR3 DNA follows: TGTGCCAGCAGCCCAGCGAGTAGCAATCAGCCCCAGCATTTT.